This T cell receptor (beta chain) was profiled in a study of T-cell memory formation after mild COVID-19. One entry per CDR3 protein results from TCRdb running MiXCR on the 5' RACE reads. The sample lists about 600,000 distinct CDR3 sequences; 20% to 25% were seen once. Trimming cost V 0 bases and J 0 bases, with 5 bases left between them. There are 14 residues in the CDR3. Germline CDR1 SEHNR, CDR2 FQNEAQ (reference sequence). The sequence came from an adult woman who had mild COVID-19 (a few samples of this study predate the infection). Cell type and time point are not known. Sequencing was performed on PBMCs or a T cell subset sorted from them (not recorded which). The chain links TRBV7-9 to TRBJ2-5; D not certain. The CDR3 is CASSLARNQETQYF. The CDR3 nucleotides are TGTGCCAGCAGCTTAGCGCGGAACCAAGAGACCCAGTACTTC.